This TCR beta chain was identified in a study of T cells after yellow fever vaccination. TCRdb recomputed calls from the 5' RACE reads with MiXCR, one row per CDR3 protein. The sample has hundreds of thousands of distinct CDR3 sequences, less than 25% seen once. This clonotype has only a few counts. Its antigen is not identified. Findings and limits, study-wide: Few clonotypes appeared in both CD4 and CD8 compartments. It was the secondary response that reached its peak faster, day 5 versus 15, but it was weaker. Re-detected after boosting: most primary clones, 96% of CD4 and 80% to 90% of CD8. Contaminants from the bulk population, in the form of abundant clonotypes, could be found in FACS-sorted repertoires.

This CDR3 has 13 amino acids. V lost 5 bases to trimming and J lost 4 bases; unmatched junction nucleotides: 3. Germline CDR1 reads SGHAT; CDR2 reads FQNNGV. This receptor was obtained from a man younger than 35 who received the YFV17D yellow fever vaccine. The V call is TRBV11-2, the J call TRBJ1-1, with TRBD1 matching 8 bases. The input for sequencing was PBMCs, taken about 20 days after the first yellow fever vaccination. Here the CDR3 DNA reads TGTGCCAGCAGCCAGACAGGGGTCACTGAAGCTTTCTTT. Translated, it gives CASSQTGVTEAFF. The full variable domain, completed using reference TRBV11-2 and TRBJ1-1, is EAGVAQSPRYKIIEKRQSVAFWCNPISGHATLYWYQQILGQGPKLLIQFQNNGVVDDSQLPKDRFSAERLKGVDSTLKIQPAKLEDSAVYLCASSQTGVTEAFFGQGTRLTVV.